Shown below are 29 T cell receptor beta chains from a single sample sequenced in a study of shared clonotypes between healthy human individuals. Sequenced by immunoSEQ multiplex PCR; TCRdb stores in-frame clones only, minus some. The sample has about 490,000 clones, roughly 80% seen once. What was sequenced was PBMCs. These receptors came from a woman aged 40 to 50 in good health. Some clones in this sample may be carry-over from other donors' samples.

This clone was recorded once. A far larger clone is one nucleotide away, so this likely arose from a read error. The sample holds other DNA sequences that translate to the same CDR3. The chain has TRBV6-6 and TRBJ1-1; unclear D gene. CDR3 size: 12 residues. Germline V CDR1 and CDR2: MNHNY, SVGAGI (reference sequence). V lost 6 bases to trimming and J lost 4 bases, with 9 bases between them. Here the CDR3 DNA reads TGTGCCAGCAGCGTTGGGAGCACTGAAGCTTTCTTT. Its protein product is CASSVGSTEAFF.

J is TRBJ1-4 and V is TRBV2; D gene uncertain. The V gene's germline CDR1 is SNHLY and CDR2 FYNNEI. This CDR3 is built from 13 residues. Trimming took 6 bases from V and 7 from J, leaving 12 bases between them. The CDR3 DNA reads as TGTGCCAGCAGAAGGGATACCGGTGAAAAACTGTTTTTT. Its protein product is CASRRDTGEKLFF.

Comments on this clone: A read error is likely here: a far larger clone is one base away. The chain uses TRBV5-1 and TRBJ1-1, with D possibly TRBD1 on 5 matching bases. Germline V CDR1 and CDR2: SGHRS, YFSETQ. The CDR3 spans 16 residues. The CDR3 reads CASGLVLGEKNTEAFF. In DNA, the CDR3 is TGCGCCAGCGGCTTGGTTTTGGGGGAGAAGAACACTGAAGCTTTCTTT.

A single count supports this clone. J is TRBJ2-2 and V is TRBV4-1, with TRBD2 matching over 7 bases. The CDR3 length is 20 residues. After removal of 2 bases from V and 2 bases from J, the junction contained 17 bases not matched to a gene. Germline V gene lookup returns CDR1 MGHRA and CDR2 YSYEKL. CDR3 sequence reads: CASSQPPANQGRVNTGELFF. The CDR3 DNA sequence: TGCGCCAGCAGCCAACCCCCGGCGAACCAAGGGAGGGTAAACACCGGGGAGCTGTTTTTT.

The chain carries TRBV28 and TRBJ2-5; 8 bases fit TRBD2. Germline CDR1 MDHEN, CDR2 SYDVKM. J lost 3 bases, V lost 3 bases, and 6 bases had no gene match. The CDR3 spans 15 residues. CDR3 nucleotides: TGTGCCAGCAGTTTTTGGACTAGCTTAAAAGAGACCCAGTACTTC. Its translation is CASSFWTSLKETQYF.

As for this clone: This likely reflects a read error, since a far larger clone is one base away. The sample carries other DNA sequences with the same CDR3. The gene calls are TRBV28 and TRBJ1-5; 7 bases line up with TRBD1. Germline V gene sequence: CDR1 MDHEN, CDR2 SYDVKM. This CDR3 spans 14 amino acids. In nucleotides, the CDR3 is TGTGCCGGCAGTCGGACAGCAGGGGGTCAGCCCCAGCATTTT. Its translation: CAGSRTAGGQPQHF.

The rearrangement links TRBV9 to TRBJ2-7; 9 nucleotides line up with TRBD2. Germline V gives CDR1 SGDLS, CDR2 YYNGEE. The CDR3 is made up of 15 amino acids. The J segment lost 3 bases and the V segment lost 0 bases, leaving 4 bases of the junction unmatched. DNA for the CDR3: TGTGCCAGCAGCGTAGATCCTAGCGGGAACTACGAGCAGTACTTC. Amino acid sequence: CASSVDPSGNYEQYF.

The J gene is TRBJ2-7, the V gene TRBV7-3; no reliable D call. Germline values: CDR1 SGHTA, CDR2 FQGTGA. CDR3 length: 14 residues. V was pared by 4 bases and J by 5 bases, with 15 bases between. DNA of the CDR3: TGTGCCAGCAGCTCTCCTTTAGACCCCAACGAGCAGTACTTC. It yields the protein CASSSPLDPNEQYF.

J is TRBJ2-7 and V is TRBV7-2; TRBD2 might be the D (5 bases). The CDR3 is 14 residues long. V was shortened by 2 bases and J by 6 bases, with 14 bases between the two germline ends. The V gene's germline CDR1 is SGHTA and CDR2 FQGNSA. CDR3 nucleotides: TGTGCCAGCAGCTTATTTTCTAGCAGTCCCGAGCAGTACTTC. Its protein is CASSLFSSSPEQYF.

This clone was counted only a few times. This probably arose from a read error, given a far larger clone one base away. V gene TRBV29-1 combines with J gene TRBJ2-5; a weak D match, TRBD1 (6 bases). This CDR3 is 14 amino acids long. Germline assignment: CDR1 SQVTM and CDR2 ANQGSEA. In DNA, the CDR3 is TGCAGCGCTGAAGAAGGGACAATCCAAGAGACCCAGTACTTC. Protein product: CSAEEGTIQETQYF.

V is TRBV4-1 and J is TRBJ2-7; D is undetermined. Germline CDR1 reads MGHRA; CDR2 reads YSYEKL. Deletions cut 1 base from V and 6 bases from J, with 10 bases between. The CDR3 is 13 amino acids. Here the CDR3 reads CASSQVWGLEQYF. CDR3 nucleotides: TGCGCCAGCAGCCAAGTGTGGGGTCTCGAGCAGTACTTC.

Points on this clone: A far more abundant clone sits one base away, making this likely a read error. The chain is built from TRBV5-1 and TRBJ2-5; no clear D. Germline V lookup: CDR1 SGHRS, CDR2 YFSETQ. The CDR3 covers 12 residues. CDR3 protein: CASSLAEEIQYF. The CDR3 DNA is TGCGCCAGCAGCTTGGCCGAGGAGATCCAGTACTTC.

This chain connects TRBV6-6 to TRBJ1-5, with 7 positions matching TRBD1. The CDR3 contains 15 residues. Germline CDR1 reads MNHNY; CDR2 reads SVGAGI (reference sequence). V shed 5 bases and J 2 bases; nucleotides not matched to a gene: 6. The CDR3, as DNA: TGTGCCAGCAGTCGAGGGGGCTTGGGCAATCAGCCCCAGCATTTT. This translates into CASSRGGLGNQPQHF.

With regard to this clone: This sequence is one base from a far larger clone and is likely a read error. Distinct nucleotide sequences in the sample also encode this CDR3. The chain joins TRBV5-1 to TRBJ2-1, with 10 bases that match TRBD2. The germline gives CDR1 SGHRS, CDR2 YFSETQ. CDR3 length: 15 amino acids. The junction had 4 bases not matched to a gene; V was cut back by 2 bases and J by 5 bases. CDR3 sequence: CASSLRLAGDNEQFF. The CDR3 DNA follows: TGCGCCAGCAGCTTACGGCTAGCGGGAGACAATGAGCAGTTCTTC.

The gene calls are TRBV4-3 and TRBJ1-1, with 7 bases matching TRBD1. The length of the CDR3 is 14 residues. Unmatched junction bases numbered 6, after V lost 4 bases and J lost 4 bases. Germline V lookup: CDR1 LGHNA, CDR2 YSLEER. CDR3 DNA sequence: TGCGCCAGCAGCCGAGGGACAGTTGGCACTGAAGCTTTCTTT. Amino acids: CASSRGTVGTEAFF.

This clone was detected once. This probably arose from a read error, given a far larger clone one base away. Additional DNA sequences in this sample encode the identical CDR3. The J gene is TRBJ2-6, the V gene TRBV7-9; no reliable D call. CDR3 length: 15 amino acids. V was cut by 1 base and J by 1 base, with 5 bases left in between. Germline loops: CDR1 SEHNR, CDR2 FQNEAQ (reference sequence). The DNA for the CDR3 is TGTGCCAGCAGCTTAGTGCTATCTGGGGCCAACGTCCTGACTTTC. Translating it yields CASSLVLSGANVLTF.

The CDR3, as DNA: TGTGCCAGCTCGACAACAGGAGACTCTGGAAACACCATATATTTT. This translates into CASSTTGDSGNTIYF. The chain has TRBV18 and TRBJ1-3; D is possibly TRBD1 (5 bases). V was trimmed by 6 bases and J by 0 bases, leaving 12 bases between them. Germline V gives CDR1 KGHSH, CDR2 LQKENI. The CDR3 sequence is 15 residues long.

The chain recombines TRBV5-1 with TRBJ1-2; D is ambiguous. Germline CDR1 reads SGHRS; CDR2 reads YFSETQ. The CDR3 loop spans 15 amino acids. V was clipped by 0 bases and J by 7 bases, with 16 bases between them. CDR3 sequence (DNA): TGCGCCAGCAGCTTGGTTGGGGAATACGTCCTTGGCTACACCTTC. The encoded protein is CASSLVGEYVLGYTF.

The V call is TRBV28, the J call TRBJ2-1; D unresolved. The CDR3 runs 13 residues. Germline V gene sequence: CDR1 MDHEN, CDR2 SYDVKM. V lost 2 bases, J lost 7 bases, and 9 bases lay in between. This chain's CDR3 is CASSLVSRNEQFF. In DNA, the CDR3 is TGTGCCAGCAGTTTAGTTAGTCGGAATGAGCAGTTCTTC.

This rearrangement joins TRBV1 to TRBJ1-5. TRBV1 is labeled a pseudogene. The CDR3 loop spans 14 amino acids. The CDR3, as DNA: TGCACCAGCAGTCCGGGGGGGCCTAATCAGCCCCAGCATTTT. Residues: CTSSPGGPNQPQHF.

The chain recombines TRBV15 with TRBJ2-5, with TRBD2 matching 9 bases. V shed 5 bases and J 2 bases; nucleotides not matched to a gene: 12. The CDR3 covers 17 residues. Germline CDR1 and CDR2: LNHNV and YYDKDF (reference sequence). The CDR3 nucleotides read TGTGCCACCAGCCCCCTAGCGGGAAGGCCGGTACAAGAGACCCAGTACTTC. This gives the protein CATSPLAGRPVQETQYF.

The CDR3 loop reads CASKQTGWTGGGEQYF. CDR3 coding DNA: TGTGCCAGTAAACAGACCGGGTGGACAGGGGGAGGCGAGCAGTACTTC. This chain connects TRBV19 to TRBJ2-7; TRBD1 agrees at 10 bases. CDR1 and CDR2 from the germline V gene are LNHDA and SQIVND (reference sequence). CDR3 length equals 16 residues. Trimming removed 7 bases from V and 6 bases from J; junction bases left unmatched: 15.

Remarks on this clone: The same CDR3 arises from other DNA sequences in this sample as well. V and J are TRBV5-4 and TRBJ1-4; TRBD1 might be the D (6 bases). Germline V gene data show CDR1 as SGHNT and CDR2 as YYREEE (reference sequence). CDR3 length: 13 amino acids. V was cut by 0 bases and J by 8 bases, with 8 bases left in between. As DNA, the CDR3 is TGTGCCAGCAGCTTGGCTGGGGGCGAAAAACTGTTTTTT. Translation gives CASSLAGGEKLFF. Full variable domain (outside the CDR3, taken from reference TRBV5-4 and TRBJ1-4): ETGVTQSPTHLIKTRGQQVTLRCSSQSGHNTVSWYQQALGQGPQFIFQYYREEENGRGNFPPRFSGLQFPNYSSELNVNALELDDSALYLCASSLAGGEKLFFGSGTQLSVL.

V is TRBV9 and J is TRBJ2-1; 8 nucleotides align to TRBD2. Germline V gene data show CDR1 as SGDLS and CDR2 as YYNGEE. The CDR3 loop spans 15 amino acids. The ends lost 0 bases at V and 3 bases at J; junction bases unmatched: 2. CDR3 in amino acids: CASSVVAGLYNEQFF. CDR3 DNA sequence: TGTGCCAGCAGCGTAGTAGCGGGACTCTACAATGAGCAGTTCTTC.

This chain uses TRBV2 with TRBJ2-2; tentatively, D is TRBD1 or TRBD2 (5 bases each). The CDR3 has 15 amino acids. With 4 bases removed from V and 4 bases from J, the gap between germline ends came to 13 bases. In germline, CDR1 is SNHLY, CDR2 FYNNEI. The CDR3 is CASSGSRDLTGELFF. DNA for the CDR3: TGTGCCAGCAGTGGGAGCAGGGACCTCACCGGGGAGCTGTTTTTT.

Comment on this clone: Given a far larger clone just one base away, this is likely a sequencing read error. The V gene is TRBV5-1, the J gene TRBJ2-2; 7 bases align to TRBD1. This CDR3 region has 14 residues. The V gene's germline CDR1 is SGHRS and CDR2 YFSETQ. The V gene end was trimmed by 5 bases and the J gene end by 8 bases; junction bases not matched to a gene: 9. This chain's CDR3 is CASRLGTVVGELFF. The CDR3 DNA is TGCGCCAGCAGACTCGGGACAGTTGTAGGGGAGCTGTTTTTT.

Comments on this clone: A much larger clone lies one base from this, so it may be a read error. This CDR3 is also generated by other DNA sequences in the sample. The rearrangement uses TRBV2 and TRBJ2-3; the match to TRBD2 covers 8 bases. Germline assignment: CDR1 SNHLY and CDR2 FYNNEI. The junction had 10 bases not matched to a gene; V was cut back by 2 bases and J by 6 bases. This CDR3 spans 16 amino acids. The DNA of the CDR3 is TGTGCCAGCAGTGAAATAACTAGCGGAGGTGTTGATACGCAGTATTTT. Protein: CASSEITSGGVDTQYF.

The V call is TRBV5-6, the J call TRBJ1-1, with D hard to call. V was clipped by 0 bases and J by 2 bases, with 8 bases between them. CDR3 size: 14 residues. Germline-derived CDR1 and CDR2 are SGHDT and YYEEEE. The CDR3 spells CASSLGLINTEAFF. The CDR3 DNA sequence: TGTGCCAGCAGCTTGGGACTGATTAACACTGAAGCTTTCTTT.

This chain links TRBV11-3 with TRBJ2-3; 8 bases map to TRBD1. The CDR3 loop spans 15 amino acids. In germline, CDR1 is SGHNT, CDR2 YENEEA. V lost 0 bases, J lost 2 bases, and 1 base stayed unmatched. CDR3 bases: TGTGCCAGCAGCTTAGACAGGGGGCTCACAGATACGCAGTATTTT. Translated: CASSLDRGLTDTQYF.